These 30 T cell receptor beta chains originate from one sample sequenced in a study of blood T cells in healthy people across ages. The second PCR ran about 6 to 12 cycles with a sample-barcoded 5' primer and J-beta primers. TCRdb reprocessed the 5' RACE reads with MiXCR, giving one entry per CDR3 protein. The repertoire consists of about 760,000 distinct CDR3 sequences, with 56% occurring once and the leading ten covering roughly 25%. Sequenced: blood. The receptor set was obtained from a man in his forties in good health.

The CDR3 reads CASSPRDALYNEQFF. CDR3 in DNA: TGTGCCAGCAGCCCCCGGGACGCCCTATACAATGAGCAGTTCTTC. The chain has TRBV7-9 and TRBJ2-1, with D perhaps TRBD1 or TRBD2 (5 bases each). With 5 bases removed from V and 4 bases from J, the gap between germline ends came to 15 bases. CDR1 is SEHNR, CDR2 FQNEAQ, per germline (reference sequence). This CDR3 has 15 residues.

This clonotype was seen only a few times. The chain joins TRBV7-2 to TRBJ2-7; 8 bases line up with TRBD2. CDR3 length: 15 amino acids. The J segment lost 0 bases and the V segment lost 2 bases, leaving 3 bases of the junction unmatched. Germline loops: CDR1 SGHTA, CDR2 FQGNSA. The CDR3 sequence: CASSLRGGPSYEQYF. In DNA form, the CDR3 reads TGTGCCAGCAGCTTACGGGGGGGACCCTCCTACGAGCAGTACTTC.

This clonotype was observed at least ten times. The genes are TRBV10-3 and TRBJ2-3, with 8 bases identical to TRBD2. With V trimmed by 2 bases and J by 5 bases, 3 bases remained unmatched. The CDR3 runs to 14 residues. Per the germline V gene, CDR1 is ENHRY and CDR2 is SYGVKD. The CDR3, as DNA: TGTGCCATCAGTGAGGGACTAGCAGTAGATACGCAGTATTTT. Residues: CAISEGLAVDTQYF.

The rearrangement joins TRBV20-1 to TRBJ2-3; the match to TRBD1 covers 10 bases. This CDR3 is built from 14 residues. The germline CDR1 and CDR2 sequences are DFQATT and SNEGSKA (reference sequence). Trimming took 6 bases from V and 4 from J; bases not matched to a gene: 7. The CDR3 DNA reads TGCAGTGCCCCGGACAGGGGGGGATCAGATACGCAGTATTTT. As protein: CSAPDRGGSDTQYF.

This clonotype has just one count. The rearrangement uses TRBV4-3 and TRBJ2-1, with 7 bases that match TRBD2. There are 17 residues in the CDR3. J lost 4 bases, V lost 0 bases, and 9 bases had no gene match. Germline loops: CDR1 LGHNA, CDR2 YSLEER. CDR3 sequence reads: CASSQDPSGGRYNEQFF. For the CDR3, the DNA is TGCGCCAGCAGCCAAGATCCTTCGGGGGGACGGTACAATGAGCAGTTCTTC.

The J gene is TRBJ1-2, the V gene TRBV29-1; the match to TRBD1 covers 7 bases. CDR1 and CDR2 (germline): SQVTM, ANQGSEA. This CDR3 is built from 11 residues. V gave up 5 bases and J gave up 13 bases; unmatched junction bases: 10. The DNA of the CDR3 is TGCAGCGTTTCGACAGGGCCCAAATGCACCTTC. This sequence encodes CSVSTGPKCTF.

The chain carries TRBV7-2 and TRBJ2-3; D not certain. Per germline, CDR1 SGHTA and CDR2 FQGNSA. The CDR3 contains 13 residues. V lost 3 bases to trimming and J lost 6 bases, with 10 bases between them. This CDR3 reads CASSFRSSDTQYF. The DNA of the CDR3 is TGTGCCAGCAGCTTTCGCAGCTCGGATACGCAGTATTTT.

CDR3 in amino acids: CASSPEGRDTDTQYF. CDR3 bases: TGTGCCAGCAGCCCAGAGGGCAGAGACACAGATACGCAGTATTTT. This rearrangement joins TRBV3-1 to TRBJ2-3, with D perhaps matching TRBD2 (5 bases). Trimming removed 4 bases from V and 2 bases from J, with 13 bases in between. Germline-derived CDR1 and CDR2 are LGHDT and YNNKEL (reference sequence). The CDR3 has 15 amino acids.

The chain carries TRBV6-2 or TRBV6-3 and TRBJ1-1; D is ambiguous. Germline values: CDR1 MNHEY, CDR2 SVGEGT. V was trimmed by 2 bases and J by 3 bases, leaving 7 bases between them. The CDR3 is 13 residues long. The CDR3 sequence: CASSYEAYTEAFF. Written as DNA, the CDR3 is TGTGCCAGCAGTTACGAGGCTTACACTGAAGCTTTCTTT.

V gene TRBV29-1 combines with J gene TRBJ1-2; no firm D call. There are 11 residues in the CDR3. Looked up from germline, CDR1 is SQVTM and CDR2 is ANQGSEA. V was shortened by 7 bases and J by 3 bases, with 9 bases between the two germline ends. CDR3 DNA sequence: TGCAGCGGTACGGGATACTATGGCTACACCTTC. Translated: CSGTGYYGYTF.

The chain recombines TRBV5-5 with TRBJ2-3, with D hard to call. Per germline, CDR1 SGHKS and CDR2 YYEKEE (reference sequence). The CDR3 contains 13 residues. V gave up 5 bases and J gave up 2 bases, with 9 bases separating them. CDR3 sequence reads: CASSFETTDTQYF. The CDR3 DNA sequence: TGTGCCAGCAGTTTCGAGACCACAGATACGCAGTATTTT.

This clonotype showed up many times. This CDR3 is CASSLTGGATDTQYF. The CDR3 bases are TGTGCCAGCAGTTTGACAGGGGGCGCAACAGATACGCAGTATTTT. V usage is TRBV7-2 and J usage is TRBJ2-3; TRBD1 aligns across 10 bases. Germline V CDR1 and CDR2: SGHTA, FQGNSA. The CDR3 sequence is 15 residues long. V trimming: 6 bases; J trimming: 3 bases; junction bases outside the gene matches: 6.

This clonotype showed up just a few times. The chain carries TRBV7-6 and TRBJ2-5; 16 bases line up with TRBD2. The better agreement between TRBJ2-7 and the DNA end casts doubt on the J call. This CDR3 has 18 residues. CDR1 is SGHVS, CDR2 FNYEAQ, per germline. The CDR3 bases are TGTGCCAGCAGCTTAGCGCTGGGGACTAGCGGGAGGGCCGGCGAGCAGTACTTC. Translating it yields CASSLALGTSGRAGEQYF.

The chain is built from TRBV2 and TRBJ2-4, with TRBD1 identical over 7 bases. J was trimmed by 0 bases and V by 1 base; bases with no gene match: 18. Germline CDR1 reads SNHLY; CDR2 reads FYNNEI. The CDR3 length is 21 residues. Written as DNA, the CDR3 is TGTGCCAGCAGTGAAGACGGGACAGAGAGGTTCGTTGGTCTAGCCAAAAACATTCAGTACTTC. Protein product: CASSEDGTERFVGLAKNIQYF.

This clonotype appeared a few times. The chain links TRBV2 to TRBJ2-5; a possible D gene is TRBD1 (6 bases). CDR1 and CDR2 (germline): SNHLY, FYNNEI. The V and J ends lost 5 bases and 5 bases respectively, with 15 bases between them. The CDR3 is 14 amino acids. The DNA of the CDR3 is TGTGCCAGCAGTAACCCGACAGGCCGGGAGACCCAGTACTTC. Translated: CASSNPTGRETQYF.

CDR3 residues: CASSQDMATQETQYF. The DNA for the CDR3 is TGTGCCAGCAGCCAAGATATGGCGACCCAAGAGACCCAGTACTTC. The chain combines TRBV3-1 with TRBJ2-5; D not certain. Per the germline V gene, CDR1 is LGHDT and CDR2 is YNNKEL (reference sequence). V was clipped by 0 bases and J by 1 base, with 9 bases between them. This CDR3 contains 15 residues.

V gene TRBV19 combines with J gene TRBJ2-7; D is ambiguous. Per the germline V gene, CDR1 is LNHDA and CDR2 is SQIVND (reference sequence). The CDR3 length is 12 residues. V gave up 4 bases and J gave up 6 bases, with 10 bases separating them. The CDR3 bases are TGTGCCAGTAGTAGGAGCCAACGCGAGCAGTACTTC. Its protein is CASSRSQREQYF.

The CDR3: CSVDTRVLAGPDTQYF. The CDR3 DNA follows: TGCAGCGTTGACACGAGAGTCCTAGCGGGACCAGATACGCAGTATTTT. V gene TRBV29-1 combines with J gene TRBJ2-3; TRBD2 aligns across 9 bases. CDR3 length equals 16 residues. Germline CDR1 SQVTM, CDR2 ANQGSEA. V dropped 3 bases and J dropped 4; count of bases not matched to a gene: 11.

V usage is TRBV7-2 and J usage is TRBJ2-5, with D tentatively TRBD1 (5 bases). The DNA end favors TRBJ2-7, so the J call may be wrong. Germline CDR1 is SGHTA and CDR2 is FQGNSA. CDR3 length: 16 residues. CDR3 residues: CASSLVNRLPRDEQYF. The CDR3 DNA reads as TGTGCCAGCAGCTTAGTCAACCGCCTACCCAGGGACGAGCAGTACTTC.

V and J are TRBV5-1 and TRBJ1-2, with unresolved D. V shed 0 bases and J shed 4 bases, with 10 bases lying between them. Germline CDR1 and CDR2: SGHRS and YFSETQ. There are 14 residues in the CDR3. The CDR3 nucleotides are TGCGCCAGCAGCTTGGAAGGGTTAAGCTATGGCTACACCTTC. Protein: CASSLEGLSYGYTF.

CDR3 nucleotide sequence: TGCAGTGCTCCTATACCGGGACAGGTCACAGATACGCAGTATTTT. Its translation is CSAPIPGQVTDTQYF. This chain uses TRBV20-1 with TRBJ2-3; TRBD1 matches at 8 bases. The J segment lost 2 bases and the V segment lost 5 bases, leaving 9 bases of the junction unmatched. The germline V gene encodes CDR1 DFQATT and CDR2 SNEGSKA (reference sequence). This CDR3 is built from 15 residues.

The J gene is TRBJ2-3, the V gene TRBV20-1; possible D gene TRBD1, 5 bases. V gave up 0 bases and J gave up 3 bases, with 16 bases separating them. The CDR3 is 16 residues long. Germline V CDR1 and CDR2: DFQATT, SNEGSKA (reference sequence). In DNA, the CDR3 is TGCAGTGCTAGAGATCTTACCAGGGCAGGAACAGATACGCAGTATTTT. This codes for CSARDLTRAGTDTQYF.

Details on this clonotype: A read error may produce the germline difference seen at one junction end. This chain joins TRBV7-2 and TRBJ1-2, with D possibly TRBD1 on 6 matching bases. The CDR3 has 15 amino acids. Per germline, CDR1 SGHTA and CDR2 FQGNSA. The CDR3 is CVSSLERGQNYGYTF. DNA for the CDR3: TGTGTCAGCAGCTTAGAGCGAGGACAGAACTATGGCTACACCTTC.

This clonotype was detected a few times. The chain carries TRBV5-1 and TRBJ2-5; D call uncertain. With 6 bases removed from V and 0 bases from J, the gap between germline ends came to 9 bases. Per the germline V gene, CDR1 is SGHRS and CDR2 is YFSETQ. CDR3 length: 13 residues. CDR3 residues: CASKDPHQETQYF. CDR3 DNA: TGCGCCAGCAAGGACCCCCACCAAGAGACCCAGTACTTC.

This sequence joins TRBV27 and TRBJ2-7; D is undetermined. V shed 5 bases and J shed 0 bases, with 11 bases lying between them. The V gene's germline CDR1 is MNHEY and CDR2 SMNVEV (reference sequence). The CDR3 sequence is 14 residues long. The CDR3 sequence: CASSRGRSSYEQYF. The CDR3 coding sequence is TGTGCCAGCAGTCGAGGCAGGAGCTCCTACGAGCAGTACTTC.

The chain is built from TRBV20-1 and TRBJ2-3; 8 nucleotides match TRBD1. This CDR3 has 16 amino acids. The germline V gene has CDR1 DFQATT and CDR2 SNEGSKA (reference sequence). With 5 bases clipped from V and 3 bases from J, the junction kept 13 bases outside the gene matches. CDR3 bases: TGCAGTGCTTCGACAGGGGCGAGGGTAAGGACAGATACGCAGTATTTT. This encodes CSASTGARVRTDTQYF.

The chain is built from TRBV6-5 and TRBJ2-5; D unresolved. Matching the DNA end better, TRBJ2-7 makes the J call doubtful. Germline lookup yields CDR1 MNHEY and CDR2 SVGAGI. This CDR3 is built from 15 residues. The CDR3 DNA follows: TGTGCCAGCAGTTACTCGCGCGTTACCGACCACGAGCAGTACTTC. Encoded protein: CASSYSRVTDHEQYF.

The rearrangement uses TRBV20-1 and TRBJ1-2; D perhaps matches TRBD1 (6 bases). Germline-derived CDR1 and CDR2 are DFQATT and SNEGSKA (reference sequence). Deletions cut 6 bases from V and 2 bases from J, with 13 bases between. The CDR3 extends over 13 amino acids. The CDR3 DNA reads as TGCAGTGCCGAGGGACACAACAACTATGGCTACACCTTC. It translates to CSAEGHNNYGYTF.

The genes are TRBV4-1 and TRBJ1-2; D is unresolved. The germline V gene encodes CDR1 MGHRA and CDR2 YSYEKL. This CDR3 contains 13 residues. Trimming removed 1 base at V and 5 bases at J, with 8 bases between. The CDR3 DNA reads TGCGCCAGCAGCCAAGTAAAAGCTTATGGCTACACCTTC. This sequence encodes CASSQVKAYGYTF.

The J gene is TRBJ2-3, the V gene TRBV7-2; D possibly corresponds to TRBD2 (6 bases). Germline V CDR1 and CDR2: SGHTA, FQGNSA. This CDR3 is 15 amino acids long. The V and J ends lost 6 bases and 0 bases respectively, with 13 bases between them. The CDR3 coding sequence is TGTGCCAGCAGACCAAGCGGGTCTAGCACAGATACGCAGTATTTT. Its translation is CASRPSGSSTDTQYF.